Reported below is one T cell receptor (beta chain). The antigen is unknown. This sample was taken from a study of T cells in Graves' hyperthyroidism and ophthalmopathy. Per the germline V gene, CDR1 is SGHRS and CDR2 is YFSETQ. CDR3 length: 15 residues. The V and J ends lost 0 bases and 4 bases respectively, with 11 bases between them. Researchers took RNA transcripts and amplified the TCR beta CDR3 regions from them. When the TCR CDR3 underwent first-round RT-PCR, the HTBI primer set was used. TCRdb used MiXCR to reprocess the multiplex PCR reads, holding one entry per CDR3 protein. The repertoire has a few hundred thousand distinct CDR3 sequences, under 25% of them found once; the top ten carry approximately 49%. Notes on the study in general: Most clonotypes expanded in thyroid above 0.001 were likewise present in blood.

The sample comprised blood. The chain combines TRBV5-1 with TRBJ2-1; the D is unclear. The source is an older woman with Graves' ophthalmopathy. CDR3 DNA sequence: TGCGCCAGCAGCTTGGGGCTCGAATATTACAATGAGCAGTTCTTC. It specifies CASSLGLEYYNEQFF.